This TCR beta chain was identified in a study of T cell clonality in common variable immunodeficiency. Study outcomes and limitations: Links between repertoire features and CVID complications were heterogeneity-limited.

Sequencing used immunoSEQ multiplex PCR; TCRdb keeps in-frame clones, though not all of them. This sample shows some 43,000 clones and no singletons; 2.1% rests with the ten largest. Germline V gene data show CDR1 as DFQATT and CDR2 as SNEGSKA (reference sequence). There are 13 residues in the CDR3. Trimming removed 6 bases from V and 4 bases from J, with 15 bases in between. This clone was seen many times. Its target is unknown. The CDR3 goes on 3 residues after the read ends, and that part is filled in from the germline J gene. The V and J genes are TRBV20-1 and TRBJ1-2, with D maybe TRBD1 (6 bases). This clonotype was obtained from a person aged 18 to 75 in good health. Sequences were obtained from peripheral blood mononuclear cells. The CDR3 DNA, read in part, is TGCAGTGCGCTACAGGGAAGGGGCTATGGC. It codes for CSALQGRGYG. The full CDR3 sequence reads CSALQGRGYGYTF.